This entry is about one T cell receptor (beta chain). The sample originates from a study of technical replicates of blood from a handful of donors. The CDR3 extends over 16 amino acids. Germline CDR1 reads SGHDT; CDR2 reads YYEEEE. Unmatched junction bases numbered 5, after V lost 4 bases and J lost 0 bases. Sequencing was performed with immunoSEQ multiplex PCR; in TCRdb, only in-frame clones are kept and a portion is missing. There are about 91,000 clones in the sample; just under 95% occur only once, and more than 0.25% lies in the top ten. Specimen: T cells isolated from PBMCs. The clonotype was recovered from a human donor in good health. The J gene is TRBJ2-7, the V gene TRBV5-6; 12 nucleotides agree with TRBD2. The CDR3 region is CASSEGLAGYSYEQYF. CDR3 bases: TGTGCCAGCAGCGAAGGACTAGCGGGGTACTCCTACGAGCAGTACTTC.